These 10 T cell receptor beta chains share one sample of origin, sequenced in a study of blood T cell repertoires in COVID-19 (dated by TCRdb to about 2020). Receptor amplification or capture employed the immunoSEQ multiplex PCR assay. TCRdb holds this immuneACCESS table with in-frame rearrangements only. Some clones are missing; in checked studies, unresolved V genes explain under half, and the rest has no known cause. The sample table contains around 170,000 clones; only one count was recorded for about 89% of them. The ten largest clones add up to 1.5% to 2% of the sample. Source material: peripheral blood. The receptors originated from a man between 18 and 29 years old who had recovered from COVID-19.

The J gene is TRBJ2-7, the V gene TRBV5-1, with 11 bases matching TRBD2. V was pared by 4 bases and J by 2 bases, with 5 bases of the junction left unmatched. Per the germline V gene, CDR1 is SGHRS and CDR2 is YFSETQ. The CDR3 spans 15 residues. CDR3 loop: CASSPSTSGAYEQYF. Written as DNA, the CDR3 is TGCGCCAGCAGCCCCTCGACTAGCGGGGCCTACGAGCAGTACTTC.

This chain connects TRBV5-8 to TRBJ2-7; D is uncertain. The germline gives CDR1 SGHTS, CDR2 YDEGEE. V was cut by 4 bases and J by 2 bases, with 13 bases left in between. The CDR3 is 14 amino acids. In nucleotides, the CDR3 is TGTGCCAGCAGCCCCAGGCCAGGTCCCTACGAGCAGTACTTC. Its protein product is CASSPRPGPYEQYF.

The chain joins TRBV27 to TRBJ2-7, with TRBD2 matching over 8 bases. V trimming: 4 bases; J trimming: 2 bases; junction bases outside the gene matches: 7. The CDR3 has 15 residues. Germline CDR1 reads MNHEY; CDR2 reads SMNVEV (reference sequence). The DNA for the CDR3 is TGTGCCAGCAGTTCCTCGGCGGGGGGCCCCTACGAGCAGTACTTC. As protein: CASSSSAGGPYEQYF.

The rearrangement links TRBV2 to TRBJ1-1; 7 bases agree with TRBD1. Trimming cost V 5 bases and J 4 bases; bases outside gene matches: 7. There are 14 residues in the CDR3. The V gene's germline CDR1 is SNHLY and CDR2 FYNNEI. Here the CDR3 DNA reads TGTGCCAGCAGTAAAGACAGGGCGAGCACTGAAGCTTTCTTT. Its protein is CASSKDRASTEAFF.

The chain couples TRBV29-1 to TRBJ2-1; TRBD2 aligns across 8 bases. The CDR3 is 12 amino acids. Per the germline V gene, CDR1 is SQVTM and CDR2 is ANQGSEA. The CDR3 nucleotides read TGCAGTGCTCGGGAGGGATACAATGAGCAGTTCTTC. As protein: CSAREGYNEQFF.

The rearrangement links TRBV10-3 to TRBJ2-1, with a possible D match to TRBD2 (7 bases). Deletions cut 2 bases from V and 8 bases from J, with 13 bases between. The germline CDR1 and CDR2 sequences are ENHRY and SYGVKD. This CDR3 comprises 14 residues. The CDR3 DNA reads TGTGCCATCAGTGAGACGTGGGAGGGGGATGAGCAGTTCTTC. Amino acids: CAISETWEGDEQFF.

On this clone: Other DNA sequences in this specimen translate into the identical CDR3. The chain is built from TRBV7-6 and TRBJ2-5; 11 bases align to TRBD2. Germline V CDR1 and CDR2: SGHVS, FNYEAQ. The CDR3 sequence is 15 residues long. V lost 1 base and J lost 2; bases outside the gene matches: 0. Written as DNA, the CDR3 is TGTGCCAGCAGCTTAGGGACTAGCGGGCAAGAGACCCAGTACTTC. Protein: CASSLGTSGQETQYF. The complete variable domain, with remaining parts taken from reference TRBV7-6 and TRBJ2-5, reads GAGVSQSPRYKVTKRGQDVALRCDPISGHVSLYWYRQALGQGPEFLTYFNYEAQQDKSGLPNDRFSAERPEGSISTLTIQRTEQRDSAMYRCASSLGTSGQETQYFGPGTRLLVL.

The J gene is TRBJ1-3, the V gene TRBV19; D gene uncertain. The germline V gene has CDR1 LNHDA and CDR2 SQIVND (reference sequence). This CDR3 spans 17 amino acids. Trimming removed 4 bases at V and 0 bases at J, with 16 bases between. CDR3 protein: CASSRTHFGRSGNTIYF. In nucleotides, the CDR3 is TGTGCCAGTAGTAGGACTCACTTTGGGCGCTCTGGAAACACCATATATTTT. Full variable domain (outside the CDR3, taken from reference TRBV19 and TRBJ1-3): DGGITQSPKYLFRKEGQNVTLSCEQNLNHDAMYWYRQDPGQGLRLIYYSQIVNDFQKGDIAEGYSVSREKKESFPLTVTSAQKNPTAFYLCASSRTHFGRSGNTIYFGEGSWLTVV.

This clone was counted a single time. The genes are TRBV14 and TRBJ2-7; the match to TRBD2 covers 7 bases. After removal of 4 bases from V and 0 bases from J, the junction contained 12 bases not matched to a gene. The CDR3 has 17 amino acids. CDR1 and CDR2 (germline): SGHDN, FVKESK. Here the CDR3 reads CASSRITSALYSYEQYF. CDR3 DNA sequence: TGTGCCAGCAGCCGGATTACTAGCGCCTTATACTCCTACGAGCAGTACTTC.

This clone came up once. V gene TRBV27 combines with J gene TRBJ2-3; D is uncertain. The germline V gene has CDR1 MNHEY and CDR2 SMNVEV (reference sequence). Trimming took off 0 bases at V and 1 base at J, with 5 bases between the two ends. This CDR3 is built from 14 residues. Here the CDR3 DNA reads TGTGCCAGCAGTTTATCGCGGCGCACAGATACGCAGTATTTT. It encodes CASSLSRRTDTQYF.